This TCR beta chain was captured by sequencing in a study of T cells expressing NK-cell markers. At the level of the study: Among eight sequenced donors, seven carried HCMV seropositivity while one was seronegative. Study-level points and caveats: In a group of five to seven donors, dominant NKG2C+ clonotypes represented roughly 1.0-7.5% of CD8+ T cells.

Points on this clonotype: Its antigen is not identified.

For each CDR3 protein, TCRdb gives one entry from its re-call of the 5' RACE reads, without DNA. The ten most abundant clones cover roughly a third of a sample with 150,000 or so distinct CDR3 sequences. The receptor was isolated from a woman aged 45 to 65 in good health. Material for sequencing was blood T cells: a sorted CD56 or NKG2C T cell subset, CD4+ or CD8+ T cells, or bulk PBMC T cells (not recorded which).

CDR3 region: CASISRETGNTIYF. This chain uses TRBV12-3 or TRBV12-4 with TRBJ1-3. The CDR3 has 14 amino acids.